Below, 15 T cell receptor beta chains from the same sample are listed, as sequenced in a study of long-term antiretroviral therapy in people with HIV. Researchers report immunoSEQ v3.0 was run at survey level. This table comes from immunoSEQ multiplex PCR, and its TCRdb copy is limited to in-frame clones, with some not included. The data show some 31,000 clones, more than 60% seen once. The sample consisted of unsorted PBMCs, taken 3.1 years after starting antiretroviral therapy. These receptors all stem from a woman in her fifties or sixties with HIV.

The chain uses TRBV4-1 and TRBJ1-5; TRBD1 might be the D (5 bases). The V gene lost 3 bases and the J gene lost 0 bases, with 12 bases spanning the gap. CDR1 and CDR2 from the germline V gene are MGHRA and YSYEKL. The CDR3 is made up of 16 amino acids. The CDR3 bases are TGCGCCAGCAGCCAGTTACAGGTGTCTAGCAATCAGCCCCAGCATTTT. Translating gives CASSQLQVSSNQPQHF.

This clone was observed a handful of times. The chain uses TRBV4-1 and TRBJ1-6; 7 bases map to TRBD1. V was clipped by 1 base and J by 6 bases; unmatched bases: 6. The germline CDR1 and CDR2 sequences are MGHRA and YSYEKL. The CDR3 extends over 16 amino acids. The CDR3 coding sequence is TGCGCCAGCAGCCAAGTAACAGGGGTTTCTAATTCACCCCTCCACTTT. Residues: CASSQVTGVSNSPLHF.

This clone was seen only a few times. V usage is TRBV7-2 and J usage is TRBJ2-3, with D tentatively TRBD2 (5 bases). This CDR3 contains 13 residues. Germline CDR1 reads SGHTA; CDR2 reads FQGNSA. The V end lost 4 bases, the J end lost 10 bases, and 15 bases lay between the germline ends. This CDR3 is CASSSVEGSAQYF. CDR3 coding DNA: TGTGCCAGCAGCTCCGTCGAGGGATCTGCGCAGTATTTT.

The rearrangement joins TRBV9 to TRBJ1-2, with a possible D match to TRBD1 (5 bases). The V end lost 0 bases, the J end lost 8 bases, and 20 bases lay between the germline ends. Per the germline V gene, CDR1 is SGDLS and CDR2 is YYNGEE. The CDR3 loop spans 16 amino acids. The DNA of the CDR3 is TGTGCCAGCAGCGTAGGGGGGAAGGGCTCAGGATGGGGCTACACCTTC. This sequence encodes CASSVGGKGSGWGYTF.

The chain is built from TRBV2 and TRBJ1-5, with unresolved D. Per the germline V gene, CDR1 is SNHLY and CDR2 is FYNNEI. V shed 5 bases and J shed 7 bases, with 18 bases lying between them. CDR3 length equals 15 residues. CDR3 sequence reads: CASSSSTSSRQPQHF. For the CDR3, the DNA is TGTGCCAGCAGTTCATCGACATCTTCAAGGCAGCCCCAGCATTTT.

The chain links TRBV6-5 to TRBJ1-2, with 9 nucleotides matching TRBD1. V shed 6 bases and J 8 bases; nucleotides not matched to a gene: 10. The germline CDR1 and CDR2 sequences are MNHEY and SVGAGI. This CDR3 spans 14 amino acids. Here the CDR3 DNA reads TGTGCCAGCAGAGCCCGGACAGGGGCGGGCGGCTACACCTTC. It translates to CASRARTGAGGYTF.

J is TRBJ1-5 and V is TRBV29-1; D might be TRBD1 (6 bases). This CDR3 region has 17 residues. The germline CDR1 and CDR2 sequences are SQVTM and ANQGSEA. Trimming removed 3 bases at V and 0 bases at J, with 18 bases between. This chain's CDR3 is CSVEGSGVLRSNQPQHF. In DNA form, the CDR3 reads TGCAGCGTTGAGGGGTCAGGGGTCCTCCGTAGCAATCAGCCCCAGCATTTT.

The rearrangement links TRBV6-4 to TRBJ2-7; either TRBD1 or TRBD2 may supply D (6 bases each). This CDR3 contains 14 residues. Trimming took 7 bases from V and 0 from J, leaving 13 bases between them. Germline CDR1 is MRHNA and CDR2 is SNTAGT. CDR3 loop: CASKRGAGSYEQYV. CDR3 nucleotide sequence: TGTGCCAGCAAAAGGGGGGCAGGCTCCTACGAGCAGTACGTC.

The V and J genes are TRBV19 and TRBJ1-1; 8 bases are a match to TRBD1. The CDR3 totals 16 residues. Trimming took 3 bases from V and 2 from J; bases not matched to a gene: 8. The germline CDR1 and CDR2 sequences are LNHDA and SQIVND (reference sequence). The CDR3 region is CASSISQGASNTEAFF. The CDR3 bases are TGTGCCAGTAGTATCTCTCAGGGGGCGAGTAACACTGAAGCTTTCTTT.

The chain employs TRBV6-1 and TRBJ1-5, with 8 bases that match TRBD1. Germline V lookup: CDR1 MNHNS, CDR2 SASEGT. The CDR3 covers 14 residues. Trimming at V came to 10 bases and at J to 0 bases, leaving 5 bases not matched to a gene. CDR3 loop: CATRTGTSNQPQHF. The CDR3 coding sequence is TGTGCCACCCGGACAGGGACTAGCAATCAGCCCCAGCATTTT.

This clone was observed a few times. The V gene is TRBV14, the J gene TRBJ2-3, with a weak D call TRBD1 (6 bases). Per germline, CDR1 SGHDN and CDR2 FVKESK. The CDR3 has 11 residues. Trimming cost V 4 bases and J 9 bases, with 8 bases left between them. DNA for the CDR3: TGTGCCAGCAGCCCCGGGACAACGCAGTATTTT. Translated, it gives CASSPGTTQYF. The variable domain in full, completed from reference TRBV14 and TRBJ2-3, reads EAGVTQFPSHSVIEKGQTVTLRCDPISGHDNLYWYRRVMGKEIKFLLHFVKESKQDESGMPNNRFLAERTGGTYSTLKVQPAELEDSGVYFCASSPGTTQYFGPGTRLTVL.

The chain couples TRBV7-6 to TRBJ1-3; TRBD1 might be the D (6 bases). V lost 1 base to trimming and J lost 0 bases, with 13 bases between them. This CDR3 has 17 residues. Germline V CDR1 and CDR2: SGHVS, FNYEAQ. DNA for the CDR3: TGTGCCAGCAGCTTAGTTAGTGGACAGAACTCTGGAAACACCATATATTTT. Its protein product is CASSLVSGQNSGNTIYF.

The V gene is TRBV29-1, the J gene TRBJ2-3; D is ambiguous. Trimming shortened V by 3 bases and J by 1 base, and 5 bases separated the two germline ends. Germline assignment: CDR1 SQVTM and CDR2 ANQGSEA. This CDR3 is built from 12 residues. For the CDR3, the DNA is TGCAGCGTTGACGGTCGCACAGATACGCAGTATTTT. Residues: CSVDGRTDTQYF.

The genes are TRBV6-1 and TRBJ2-1; 12 bases are a match to TRBD2. The J segment lost 4 bases and the V segment lost 7 bases, leaving 5 bases of the junction unmatched. Germline CDR1 and CDR2: MNHNS and SASEGT. The CDR3 runs 15 residues. CDR3 coding DNA: TGTGCCAGCAAACGACTAGCGGGGGCGTACAATGAGCAGTTCTTC. Translation gives CASKRLAGAYNEQFF.

The rearrangement joins TRBV19 to TRBJ2-5; D not resolved. V shed 1 base and J shed 0 bases, with 6 bases lying between them. Germline loops: CDR1 LNHDA, CDR2 SQIVND (reference sequence). The CDR3 runs to 14 residues. This chain's CDR3 is CASSIVGNQETQYF. The CDR3 DNA reads TGTGCCAGTAGTATAGTCGGCAACCAAGAGACCCAGTACTTC.